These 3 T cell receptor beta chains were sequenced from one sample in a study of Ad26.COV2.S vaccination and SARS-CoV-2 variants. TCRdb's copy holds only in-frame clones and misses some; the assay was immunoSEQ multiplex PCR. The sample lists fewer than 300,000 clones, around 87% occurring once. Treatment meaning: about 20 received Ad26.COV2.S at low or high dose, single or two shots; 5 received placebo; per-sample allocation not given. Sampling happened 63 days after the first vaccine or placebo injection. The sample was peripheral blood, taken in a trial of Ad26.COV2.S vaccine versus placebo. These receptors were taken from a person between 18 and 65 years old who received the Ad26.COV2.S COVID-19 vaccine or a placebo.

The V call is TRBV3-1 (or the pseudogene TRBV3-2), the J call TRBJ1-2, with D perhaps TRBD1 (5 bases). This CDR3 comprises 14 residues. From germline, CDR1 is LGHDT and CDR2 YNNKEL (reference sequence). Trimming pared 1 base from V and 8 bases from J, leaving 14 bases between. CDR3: CASSQGQMLSGYTF. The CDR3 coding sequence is TGTGCCAGCAGCCAAGGACAGATGCTATCAGGCTACACCTTC.

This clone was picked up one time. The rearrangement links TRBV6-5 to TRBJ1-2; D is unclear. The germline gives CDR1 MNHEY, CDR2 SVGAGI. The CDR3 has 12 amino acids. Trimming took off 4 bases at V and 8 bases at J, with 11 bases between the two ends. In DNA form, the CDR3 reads TGTGCCAGCAGTTCCTCGACTTGGGGCTACACCTTC. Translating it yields CASSSSTWGYTF.

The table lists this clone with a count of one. The CDR3 sequence is CASSLAGYTEAFF. Written as DNA, the CDR3 is TGTGCCAGCAGTTTAGCGGGGTACACTGAAGCTTTCTTT. V usage is TRBV27 and J usage is TRBJ1-1; D gene ambiguous. The V and J ends lost 2 bases and 3 bases respectively, with 7 bases between them. This CDR3 has 13 amino acids. Germline V gene sequence: CDR1 MNHEY, CDR2 SMNVEV (reference sequence).